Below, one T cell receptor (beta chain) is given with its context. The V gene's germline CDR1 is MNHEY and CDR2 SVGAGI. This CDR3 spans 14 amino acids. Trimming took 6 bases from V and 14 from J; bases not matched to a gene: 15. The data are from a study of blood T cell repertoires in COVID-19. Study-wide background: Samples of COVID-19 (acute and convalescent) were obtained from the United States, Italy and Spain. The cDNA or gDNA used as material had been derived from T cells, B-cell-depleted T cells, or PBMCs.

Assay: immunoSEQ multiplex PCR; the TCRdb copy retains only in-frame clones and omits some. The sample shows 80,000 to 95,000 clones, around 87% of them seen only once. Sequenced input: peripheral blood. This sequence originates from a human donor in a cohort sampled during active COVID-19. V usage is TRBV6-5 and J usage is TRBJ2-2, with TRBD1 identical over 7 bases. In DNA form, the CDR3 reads TGTGCCAGCAGCAGAACTCCGACAGGGACCTCCCTGTTTTTT. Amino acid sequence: CASSRTPTGTSLFF.